This TCR beta chain was sequenced during a study of blood T cell repertoires in COVID-19. Study context: The United States, Italy and Spain supplied acute and convalescent COVID-19 samples. Sources were T cells, B-cell-depleted T cells, or PBMCs; the material itself was cDNA or gDNA.

Original data processing: Cell counts per sample came from amplifying reference gene primers. Measured with immunoSEQ multiplex PCR; TCRdb has only the in-frame clones, and not every one. V, J and clone size are taken as reported in that table, and D and trimming were inferred from the DNA itself. The table has hundreds of thousands of clones, about 87% seen once. The CDR3 length is 16 residues. V lost 3 bases, J lost 0 bases, and 4 bases stayed unmatched. Germline CDR1 is SEHNR and CDR2 is FQNEAQ (reference sequence). The sequence was obtained from a man in his sixties or seventies with acute or convalescent COVID-19. Sample: peripheral blood. This chain links TRBV7-9 with TRBJ2-1, with TRBD1 matching 8 bases. In DNA form, the CDR3 reads TGTGCCAGCAGCTTGTCAGGGGGCGGCTCCTACAATGAGCAGTTCTTC. This encodes CASSLSGGGSYNEQFF.